This is a list of T cell receptor beta chains from one sample in a study of technical replicates of blood from a handful of donors. TCRdb keeps only in-frame clones here, not all; method: immunoSEQ multiplex PCR. Of around 12,000 clones listed, 85% to 95% were seen once; the top ten hold less than 8.5%. Sequencing input: PBMCs. Receptors originate from a human donor in good health. Each CDR3 is given with its conserved first and last residue. D genes are given only for firm matches. Size is omitted from some rows. Given values are once, few, many or a class for expanded clones.

cdr3_aa cdr3_nt clone_size v_call d_call j_call
CAIRPGLANNEQFF TGTGCCATCAGACCGGGACTAGCGAACAATGAGCAGTTCTTC NA TRBV10-3 TRBD2 TRBJ2-1
CASSRSSGGYTGELFF TGTGCCAGCTCACGAAGCTCCGGAGGCTACACCGGGGAGCTGTTTTTT NA TRBV18 NA TRBJ2-2
CASWAFRSGANVLTF TGTGCCAGCTGGGCCTTTAGATCTGGGGCCAACGTCCTGACTTTC NA TRBV6-5 NA TRBJ2-6
CASSLPGTGVTYEQYF TGTGCCAGCAGCTTACCAGGGACAGGAGTTACCTACGAGCAGTACTTC NA TRBV7-9 TRBD1 TRBJ2-7
CASSYARGPADEQFF TGTGCCAGCAGTTACGCGCGTGGGCCTGCTGATGAGCAGTTCTTC NA TRBV6-5 NA TRBJ2-1
CASSQDHPGSQEKLFF TGTGCCAGCAGCCAAGACCATCCGGGTTCACAAGAAAAACTGTTTTTT NA TRBV4-2 NA TRBJ1-4
CASSQGAWDTYGYTF TGTGCCAGCAGCCAAGGGGCGTGGGACACCTATGGCTACACCTTC NA TRBV4-2 NA TRBJ1-2
CAISAGQGGREQYF TGTGCCATCAGTGCTGGACAGGGGGGGAGGGAGCAGTACTTC once TRBV10-3 TRBD1 TRBJ2-7
CAARRTLTYNEQFF TGTGCCGCGCGCCGGACACTTACTTACAATGAGCAGTTCTTC NA TRBV10-3 NA TRBJ2-1
CASSLLAGSSTDTQYF TGTGCCAGCAGTTTATTAGCGGGGTCTAGCACAGATACGCAGTATTTT NA TRBV28 TRBD2 TRBJ2-3
CAWSSQTPNTEAFF TGTGCCTGGAGTTCCCAGACACCGAACACTGAAGCTTTCTTT few TRBV30 NA TRBJ1-1
CASSLWTAPHSGANVLTF TGCGCCAGCAGCCTATGGACAGCCCCTCACTCTGGGGCCAACGTCCTGACTTTC NA TRBV5-1 NA TRBJ2-6
CASSRDKDTEAFF TGTGCCAGCAGTAGGGACAAGGACACTGAAGCTTTCTTT NA TRBV6-5 NA TRBJ1-1
CASSLTQGRTEAFF TGTGCCAGCAGCTTGACACAGGGAAGAACTGAAGCTTTCTTT NA TRBV7-8 NA TRBJ1-1
CASSSATQANTEAFF TGTGCCAGCAGCTCCGCGACCCAGGCGAACACTGAAGCTTTCTTT NA TRBV7-8 NA TRBJ1-1